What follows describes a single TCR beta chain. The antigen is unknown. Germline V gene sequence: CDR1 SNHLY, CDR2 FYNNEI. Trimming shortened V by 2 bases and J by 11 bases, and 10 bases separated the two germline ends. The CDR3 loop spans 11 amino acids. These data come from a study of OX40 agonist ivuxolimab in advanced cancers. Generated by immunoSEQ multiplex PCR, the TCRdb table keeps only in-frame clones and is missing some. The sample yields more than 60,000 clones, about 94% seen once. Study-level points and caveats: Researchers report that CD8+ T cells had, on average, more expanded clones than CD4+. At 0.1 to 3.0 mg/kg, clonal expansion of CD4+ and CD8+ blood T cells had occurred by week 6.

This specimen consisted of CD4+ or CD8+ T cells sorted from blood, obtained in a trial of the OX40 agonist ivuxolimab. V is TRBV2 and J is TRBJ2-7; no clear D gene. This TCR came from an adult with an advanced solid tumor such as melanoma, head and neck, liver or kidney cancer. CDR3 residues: CASSETPVKYF. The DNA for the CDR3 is TGTGCCAGCAGTGAAACCCCCGTCAAGTACTTC.